The 13 T cell receptor beta chains presented below share a single source sample, sequenced in a study of shared clonotypes between healthy human individuals (dated by TCRdb to 2018 to 2021). Library preparation was by the immunoSEQ multiplex PCR assay. TCRdb took this table from immuneACCESS and kept in-frame rearrangements with V and J called. Such tables lack part of the clones; where checked against another copy, unresolved V genes explain under half of the gap, and the rest is unexplained. For this sample there are 2.3 million or so clones; 85% to 95% appear just once. The ten biggest clones cover about 0.39% of the sample. Sample: naive CD4+ T cells from PBMCs. Per the publication, the cell subset or site label means: CD45RA+ positively selected. The source is a man younger than 30 in good health. Some clones in this sample may be carry-over from other donors' samples.

This rearrangement joins TRBV5-4 to TRBJ2-7; 10 bases are a match to TRBD1. The CDR3 is made up of 15 amino acids. Trimming at V came to 4 bases and at J to 4 bases, leaving 8 bases not matched to a gene. Looked up from germline, CDR1 is SGHNT and CDR2 is YYREEE (reference sequence). The CDR3 loop is CASSTGTGVPYEQYF. As DNA, the CDR3 is TGTGCCAGCAGCACCGGGACAGGGGTGCCGTACGAGCAGTACTTC.

The chain couples TRBV6-5 to TRBJ2-3, with D perhaps TRBD1 (6 bases). The germline V gene has CDR1 MNHEY and CDR2 SVGAGI. The V and J ends lost 5 bases and 0 bases respectively, with 9 bases between them. The length of the CDR3 is 14 residues. In DNA, the CDR3 is TGTGCCAGCAGTCTGGACAGTAGCACAGATACGCAGTATTTT. Residues: CASSLDSSTDTQYF.

The V call is TRBV28, the J call TRBJ1-2, with 10 bases that match TRBD1. The trim removed 5 bases at V and 6 bases at J, leaving 9 bases unmatched. In germline, CDR1 is MDHEN, CDR2 SYDVKM. The CDR3 is 15 residues long. DNA for the CDR3: TGTGCCAGCAGTGGCCGGGACAGGGGTCCTCATGGCTACACCTTC. Protein: CASSGRDRGPHGYTF.

The genes are TRBV2 and TRBJ2-3, with 9 bases matching TRBD2. There are 16 residues in the CDR3. Germline CDR1 reads SNHLY; CDR2 reads FYNNEI. The junction had 9 bases not matched to a gene; V was cut back by 6 bases and J by 2 bases. DNA for the CDR3: TGTGCCAGCAGCAGATTAGCGGGGGCCTACACAGATACGCAGTATTTT. This translates into CASSRLAGAYTDTQYF.

This clone was seen once. The CDR3 sequence: CASTLGAGVADTQYF. The DNA for the CDR3 is TGCGCCAGCACGCTAGGGGCGGGAGTCGCAGATACGCAGTATTTT. The chain has TRBV5-1 and TRBJ2-3, with TRBD2 matching 7 bases. With 6 bases clipped from V and 4 bases from J, the junction kept 11 bases outside the gene matches. The CDR3 totals 15 residues. CDR1 is SGHRS and CDR2 is YFSETQ in the germline V gene.

The rearrangement links TRBV28 to TRBJ2-6; D gene ambiguous. The CDR3 is made up of 13 amino acids. The V end lost 7 bases, the J end lost 1 base, and 5 bases lay between the germline ends. Germline values: CDR1 MDHEN, CDR2 SYDVKM. The CDR3 DNA sequence: TGTGCCAGCACCCAATCTGGGGCCAACGTCCTGACTTTC. Translating it yields CASTQSGANVLTF. The full variable domain, its missing parts supplied by reference TRBV28 and TRBJ2-6, is DVKVTQSSRYLVKRTGEKVFLECVQDMDHENMFWYRQDPGLGLRLIYFSYDVKMKEKGDIPEGYSVSREKKERFSLILESASTNQTSMYLCASTQSGANVLTFGAGSRLTVL.

The CDR3 DNA follows: TGTGCCAGCAGCTTAGAATCGGGGAACGTGCATCAGCCCCAGCATTTT. Translated, it gives CASSLESGNVHQPQHF. The chain is built from TRBV7-8 and TRBJ1-5; D is unclear. This CDR3 is 16 amino acids long. Germline V lookup: CDR1 SGHVS, CDR2 FQNEAQ. V dropped 1 base and J dropped 5 bases, with 15 bases sitting between them.

The chain links TRBV2 to TRBJ2-4; tentative D call: TRBD2 (6 bases). Germline-derived CDR1 and CDR2 are SNHLY and FYNNEI. V lost 8 bases and J lost 7, with 18 bases in between. This CDR3 is built from 14 residues. Here the CDR3 reads CASSGTGVMNIQYF. CDR3 sequence (DNA): TGTGCCAGCTCCGGGACGGGAGTTATGAACATTCAGTACTTC.

This chain joins TRBV28 and TRBJ2-4; D unclear. The CDR3 spans 11 residues. Germline V gene sequence: CDR1 MDHEN, CDR2 SYDVKM. Trimming took 7 bases from V and 7 from J, leaving 8 bases between them. In nucleotides, the CDR3 is TGTGCCAGCACCCCGGGCAACATTCAGTACTTC. Protein: CASTPGNIQYF.

The J gene is TRBJ1-2, the V gene TRBV5-8; tentatively, D is TRBD1 (5 bases). Germline V gene data show CDR1 as SGHTS and CDR2 as YDEGEE. The CDR3 spans 15 residues. Between the trimmed V and J ends, which lost 5 bases and 2 bases, there was a span of 16 bases. In nucleotides, the CDR3 is TGTGCCAGCAGAATCGGGACGTTAGCGAACTATGGCTACACCTTC. It translates to CASRIGTLANYGYTF.

The table lists this clone with a count of one. The chain combines TRBV12-5 with TRBJ1-2; a possible D gene is TRBD1 (6 bases). Trimming took 7 bases from V and 3 from J, leaving 15 bases between them. CDR1 and CDR2 (germline): LGHNT, FRNRAP. The CDR3 totals 14 residues. The CDR3 loop reads CASDKDRNYYGYTF. The DNA of the CDR3 is TGTGCTAGTGACAAGGACAGAAACTACTATGGCTACACCTTC.

The J gene is TRBJ1-2, the V gene TRBV7-8, with D uncertain. Germline V lookup: CDR1 SGHVS, CDR2 FQNEAQ. The V gene lost 1 base and the J gene lost 8 bases, with 14 bases spanning the gap. The CDR3 is 14 residues long. CDR3: CASSLVTTNRGYTF. The CDR3 DNA reads as TGTGCCAGCAGCTTAGTTACGACAAACCGGGGCTACACCTTC.

This clone appeared a single time. The genes are TRBV2 and TRBJ2-7, with 9 bases that match TRBD2. The germline V gene has CDR1 SNHLY and CDR2 FYNNEI. CDR3 length: 15 amino acids. With 4 bases clipped from V and 5 bases from J, the junction kept 9 bases outside the gene matches. CDR3 sequence reads: CASSVEREVLNEQYF. In DNA, the CDR3 is TGTGCCAGCAGTGTGGAGCGGGAGGTCTTAAACGAGCAGTACTTC.